The 21 T cell receptor beta chains in this list originate from one sample, sequenced in a study of cytomegalovirus exposure and HLA in healthy donors. The PCR had 60 Vbeta and 13 Jbeta primers. Some clones are missing from TCRdb's copy, which holds only in-frame ones; the method was immunoSEQ multiplex PCR. Of 55,000 to 70,000 clones in the sample, around 62% were seen once. Input material: PBMCs. All receptors come from a man aged 35 to 55 in good health and CMV-seropositive.

The chain joins TRBV5-4 to TRBJ1-1; tentatively, D is TRBD1 (6 bases). The CDR3 is made up of 14 amino acids. V dropped 4 bases and J dropped 4 bases, with 14 bases sitting between them. CDR1 is SGHNT and CDR2 is YYREEE in the germline V gene (reference sequence). CDR3: CASSIEFRGTEAFF. DNA for the CDR3: TGTGCCAGCAGCATTGAGTTCAGGGGCACTGAAGCTTTCTTT.

The chain carries TRBV18 and TRBJ1-1; D not certain. From germline, CDR1 is KGHSH and CDR2 LQKENI. This CDR3 is 13 amino acids long. The V end was cut by 6 bases, the J end by 5 bases, with 13 bases between. The CDR3 sequence is CASSIEGRTEAFF. CDR3 nucleotide sequence: TGTGCCAGCTCGATCGAGGGTAGGACTGAAGCTTTCTTT.

The V gene is TRBV7-9, the J gene TRBJ2-2; 9 nucleotides line up with TRBD2. CDR1 and CDR2 from the germline V gene are SEHNR and FQNEAQ (reference sequence). The CDR3 runs to 19 residues. The V and J ends lost 5 bases and 3 bases, in that order; junction bases with no gene match: 16. The CDR3 region is CASSPHSGGNVRHTGELFF. The CDR3 DNA sequence: TGTGCCAGCAGCCCTCACAGCGGGGGGAACGTCCGTCACACCGGGGAGCTGTTTTTT.

This chain connects TRBV9 to TRBJ2-3; 9 bases match TRBD2. Trimming removed 1 base from V and 3 bases from J; junction bases left unmatched: 12. CDR3 size: 18 residues. CDR1 is SGDLS, CDR2 YYNGEE, per germline. The CDR3 region has the DNA TGTGCCAGCAGCGTATTGGTCACGGCTAGCGGGACGACAGATACGCAGTATTTT. It yields the protein CASSVLVTASGTTDTQYF.

The chain is built from TRBV4-1 and TRBJ2-5; 8 positions agree with TRBD2. The J call may be in error: the DNA end matches TRBJ2-7 better. The CDR3 runs to 14 residues. Germline CDR1 and CDR2: MGHRA and YSYEKL. CDR3 region: CASSLRGATYEQYF. The CDR3 nucleotides read TGCGCCAGCAGCCTGCGGGGGGCAACCTACGAGCAGTACTTC.

This sequence joins TRBV10-2 and TRBJ2-7; 8 bases are a match to TRBD1. V lost 7 bases to trimming and J lost 0 bases; unmatched junction nucleotides: 5. Germline assignment: CDR1 WSHSY and CDR2 SAAADI. This CDR3 contains 14 residues. CDR3 sequence (DNA): TGCGCCAGCACTACCGGGACAGGCTCCTACGAGCAGTACTTC. It is translated as CASTTGTGSYEQYF.

This clone was observed a few times. The rearrangement joins TRBV6-1 to TRBJ1-2, with D possibly being TRBD1 (6 bases). The germline V gene has CDR1 MNHNS and CDR2 SASEGT. The CDR3 runs 13 residues. V was pared by 6 bases and J by 7 bases, with 15 bases between. CDR3 sequence (DNA): TGTGCCAGCAGCCCAACAGGGAGGGGTGGCTACACCTTC. Its protein product is CASSPTGRGGYTF.

Only a few counts were recorded for this clone. J is TRBJ2-5 and V is TRBV7-9; D might be TRBD2 (5 bases). Trimming removed 1 base at V and 5 bases at J, with 14 bases between. CDR3 length equals 15 residues. Germline loops: CDR1 SEHNR, CDR2 FQNEAQ (reference sequence). The CDR3: CASSLGGSFRETQYF. CDR3 DNA sequence: TGTGCCAGCAGCTTAGGAGGGTCTTTTCGGGAGACCCAGTACTTC.

The V gene is TRBV30, the J gene TRBJ2-1; 9 nucleotides line up with TRBD2. The CDR3 covers 14 residues. Germline V gene data show CDR1 as GTSNPN and CDR2 as SVGIG (reference sequence). V was pared by 3 bases and J by 7 bases, with 7 bases of the junction left unmatched. CDR3 in DNA: TGTGCCTGGAGGGGGACTAGCTTTAGAAATGAGCAGTTCTTC. Translated: CAWRGTSFRNEQFF.

The gene calls are TRBV13 and TRBJ2-1; 11 positions match TRBD2. V shed 6 bases, J shed 7 bases, and the junction held 8 bases outside the gene matches. Germline CDR1 is PRHDT and CDR2 is FYEKMQ (reference sequence). The CDR3 extends over 15 amino acids. CDR3 nucleotides: TGTGCCAGCAGTGGTACTAGCGGGAGTTGGAATGAGCAGTTCTTC. Protein product: CASSGTSGSWNEQFF.

V is TRBV19 and J is TRBJ2-1; 11 nucleotides line up with TRBD2. With V trimmed by 5 bases and J by 9 bases, 6 bases remained unmatched. Germline V gene data show CDR1 as LNHDA and CDR2 as SQIVND (reference sequence). This CDR3 comprises 14 residues. The CDR3, as DNA: TGTGCCAGTAGTTTGACTAGCGGGAAGGGTGAGCAGTTCTTC. It is translated as CASSLTSGKGEQFF. Based on the CDR3 plus reference TRBV19 and TRBJ2-1, the full variable domain is DGGITQSPKYLFRKEGQNVTLSCEQNLNHDAMYWYRQDPGQGLRLIYYSQIVNDFQKGDIAEGYSVSREKKESFPLTVTSAQKNPTAFYLCASSLTSGKGEQFFGPGTRLTVL.

This clone was recorded only once. The chain recombines TRBV11-2 with TRBJ2-7; 7 nucleotides match TRBD1. Unmatched junction bases numbered 7, after V lost 3 bases and J lost 5 bases. The CDR3 runs 14 residues. Germline-derived CDR1 and CDR2 are SGHAT and FQNNGV. The CDR3: CASSFNRGGDEQYF. The CDR3 DNA is TGTGCCAGCAGCTTCAACAGGGGTGGGGACGAGCAGTACTTC.

The genes are TRBV15 and TRBJ1-5; TRBD1 is a possible D gene (5 bases). Germline loops: CDR1 LNHNV, CDR2 YYDKDF (reference sequence). V lost 0 bases, J lost 7 bases, and 13 bases lay in between. The CDR3 spans 15 residues. The CDR3 is CATSRDPGRRQPQHF. The DNA of the CDR3 is TGTGCCACCAGCAGAGACCCAGGGCGTAGACAGCCCCAGCATTTT. The whole variable domain, filled in from reference TRBV15 and TRBJ1-5, reads DAMVIQNPRYQVTQFGKPVTLSCSQTLNHNVMYWYQQKSSQAPKLLFHYYDKDFNNEADTPDNFQSRRPNTSFCFLDIRSPGLGDTAMYLCATSRDPGRRQPQHFGDGTRLSIL.

The chain links TRBV15 to TRBJ2-1; 9 nucleotides line up with TRBD1. J lost 8 bases, V lost 4 bases, and 6 bases had no gene match. The V gene's germline CDR1 is LNHNV and CDR2 YYDKDF (reference sequence). There are 14 residues in the CDR3. DNA for the CDR3: TGTGCCACCAGCACGGGACAGGGAGCTGATGAGCAGTTCTTC. Amino acid sequence: CATSTGQGADEQFF.

The J gene is TRBJ2-7, the V gene TRBV19; TRBD1 might be the D (5 bases). From germline, CDR1 is LNHDA and CDR2 SQIVND (reference sequence). The V end was cut by 1 base, the J end by 0 bases, with 10 bases between. The CDR3 is 15 residues long. For the CDR3, the DNA is TGTGCCAGTAGTATAGGGGTACAGGTCTCCTACGAGCAGTACTTC. Amino acids: CASSIGVQVSYEQYF.

This clone occurred once. The chain couples TRBV7-9 to TRBJ1-1; D is ambiguous. The germline V and J ends were trimmed by 3 bases and 5 bases, with 7 bases remaining between them. Germline V gene data show CDR1 as SEHNR and CDR2 as FQNEAQ (reference sequence). This CDR3 region has 12 residues. The CDR3 DNA is TGTGCCAGCAGCTTTCCGGGAACTGAAGCTTTCTTT. It translates to CASSFPGTEAFF.

The CDR3 is CASSLRGPREEQFF. CDR3 nucleotide sequence: TGTGCCAGCAGCTTAAGAGGGCCCCGGGAGGAGCAGTTCTTC. V usage is TRBV7-3 and J usage is TRBJ2-1, with D perhaps matching TRBD2 (6 bases). The CDR3 has 14 residues. The germline V gene encodes CDR1 SGHTA and CDR2 FQGTGA. The germline V and J ends were trimmed by 1 base and 10 bases, with 14 bases remaining between them. The complete variable domain, with remaining parts taken from reference TRBV7-3 and TRBJ2-1, reads GAGVSQTPSNKVTEKGKYVELRCDPISGHTALYWYRQSLGQGPEFLIYFQGTGAADDSGLPNDRFFAVRPEGSVSTLKIQRTERGDSAVYLCASSLRGPREEQFFGPGTRLTVL.

The CDR3 loop reads CASSFPGQGSNQPQHF. The CDR3 DNA follows: TGTGCCAGCAGTTTTCCGGGACAGGGCTCCAATCAGCCCCAGCATTTT. The gene calls are TRBV6-4 and TRBJ1-5; 9 bases map to TRBD1. CDR1 is MRHNA, CDR2 SNTAGT, per germline. Trimming cost V 5 bases and J 3 bases; bases outside gene matches: 8. This CDR3 is 16 amino acids long.

The chain recombines TRBV7-2 with TRBJ2-5; 7 bases align to TRBD2. Germline CDR1 reads SGHTA; CDR2 reads FQGNSA. The CDR3 contains 16 residues. J was trimmed by 2 bases and V by 5 bases; bases with no gene match: 11. The CDR3 coding sequence is TGTGCCAGCAGCCCCCCGGGACTACGGAAACAAGAGACCCAGTACTTC. It specifies CASSPPGLRKQETQYF.

The chain is built from TRBV30 and TRBJ1-4; no firm D call. The germline V and J ends were trimmed by 4 bases and 8 bases, with 14 bases remaining between them. This CDR3 region has 13 residues. The V gene's germline CDR1 is GTSNPN and CDR2 SVGIG (reference sequence). The CDR3: CAWNRDLGEKLFF. The CDR3 bases are TGTGCCTGGAACCGGGATTTGGGCGAAAAACTGTTTTTT. The full variable domain, completed using reference TRBV30 and TRBJ1-4, is SQTIHQWPATLVQPVGSPLSLECTVEGTSNPNLYWYRQAAGRGLQLLFYSVGIGQISSEVPQNLSASRPQDRQFILSSKKLLLSDSGFYLCAWNRDLGEKLFFGSGTQLSVL.

The chain joins TRBV9 to TRBJ2-3; TRBD2 matches 10 bases. This CDR3 has 16 residues. The V segment lost 0 bases and the J segment 4 bases; nucleotides outside the gene matches: 5. Germline V gene sequence: CDR1 SGDLS, CDR2 YYNGEE. The CDR3 sequence: CASSVGIAGGSDTQYF. CDR3 coding DNA: TGTGCCAGCAGCGTAGGGATAGCGGGGGGTTCAGATACGCAGTATTTT.